These 32 T cell receptor beta chains originate from one sample sequenced in a study of T cell responses to AZD1222 COVID-19 vaccine. Profiled with immunoSEQ multiplex PCR; TCRdb holds only in-frame clones, not every one. The sample includes more than 95,000 clones, 80% to 90% of them seen just once. Sequenced here: peripheral blood, sampled on day 0 of AZD1222 vaccination. Receptor source: an adult in good health.

V is TRBV7-9 and J is TRBJ2-7; D gene unclear. The V gene lost 3 bases and the J gene lost 6 bases, with 12 bases spanning the gap. Germline V CDR1 and CDR2: SEHNR, FQNEAQ (reference sequence). The CDR3 contains 13 residues. DNA for the CDR3: TGTGCCAGCAGCTTCATGGAAAACGGCGAGCAGTACTTC. Protein sequence: CASSFMENGEQYF.

V usage is TRBV28 and J usage is TRBJ2-3, with TRBD2 matching over 7 bases. CDR3 length: 14 residues. V lost 4 bases and J lost 5; bases outside the gene matches: 6. Germline values: CDR1 MDHEN, CDR2 SYDVKM. The CDR3 DNA sequence: TGTGCCAGCAGTTCCGGGACTACCGAAGATACGCAGTATTTT. This gives the protein CASSSGTTEDTQYF.

The J gene is TRBJ2-3, the V gene TRBV6-2 or TRBV6-3, with D uncertain. Germline CDR1 reads MNHEY; CDR2 reads SVGEGT. Trimming stripped 0 bases from V and 2 bases from J, with 15 bases between. The length of the CDR3 is 17 residues. The chain's CDR3 is CASSYSIIVTSTDTQYF. In DNA, the CDR3 is TGTGCCAGCAGTTACTCGATTATAGTTACCTCCACAGATACGCAGTATTTT.

The chain has TRBV14 and TRBJ2-7, with D perhaps TRBD1 (6 bases). This CDR3 is 13 amino acids long. CDR1 is SGHDN, CDR2 FVKESK, per germline. The V end was cut by 2 bases, the J end by 6 bases, with 11 bases between. The CDR3 DNA reads as TGTGCCAGCAGCCAAATACAGGGTGGCGAGCAGTACTTC. Its translation is CASSQIQGGEQYF. Combining the CDR3 with reference TRBV14 and TRBJ2-7 gives the whole variable domain EAGVTQFPSHSVIEKGQTVTLRCDPISGHDNLYWYRRVMGKEIKFLLHFVKESKQDESGMPNNRFLAERTGGTYSTLKVQPAELEDSGVYFCASSQIQGGEQYFGPGTRLTVT.

The V gene is TRBV2, the J gene TRBJ2-1; D assignment may be TRBD1 or TRBD2 (5 bases each). Germline CDR1 reads SNHLY; CDR2 reads FYNNEI. Trimming took 10 bases from V and 7 from J, leaving 17 bases between them. The CDR3 has 13 residues. The CDR3 loop is CAIPGPTTNEQFF. The DNA for the CDR3 is TGTGCCATACCGGGACCCACTACGAATGAGCAGTTCTTC.

The rearrangement joins TRBV28 to TRBJ1-4; D not resolved. The CDR3 spans 14 residues. Trimming shortened V by 3 bases and J by 5 bases, and 10 bases separated the two germline ends. From germline, CDR1 is MDHEN and CDR2 SYDVKM. The CDR3 spells CASSLRGVNEKLFF. CDR3 coding DNA: TGTGCCAGCAGTTTGAGAGGAGTCAATGAAAAACTGTTTTTT.

J is TRBJ1-1 and V is TRBV27; D not certain. There are 14 residues in the CDR3. V dropped 5 bases and J dropped 1 base, with 11 bases sitting between them. The germline gives CDR1 MNHEY, CDR2 SMNVEV (reference sequence). The CDR3 protein is CASSPQTGNTEAFF. The CDR3 DNA sequence: TGTGCCAGCAGTCCCCAGACGGGGAACACTGAAGCTTTCTTT.

This clone is a singleton in its sample. CDR3 in amino acids: CASSQDLLGDSPLHF. CDR3 in DNA: TGTGCCAGCAGCCAAGATCTATTGGGAGATTCACCCCTCCACTTT. This rearrangement joins TRBV4-2 to TRBJ1-6; D remains ambiguous. This CDR3 has 15 amino acids. Trimming pared 0 bases from V and 8 bases from J, leaving 11 bases between. CDR1 is LGHNA, CDR2 YNFKEQ, per germline.

The chain has TRBV4-1 and TRBJ2-1, with D perhaps TRBD2 (5 bases). This CDR3 contains 15 residues. Trimming pared 1 base from V and 0 bases from J, leaving 7 bases between. Germline CDR1 is MGHRA and CDR2 is YSYEKL. The CDR3 nucleotides are TGCGCCAGCAGCCAAGCCGGGGTCTCCTACAATGAGCAGTTCTTC. The encoded protein is CASSQAGVSYNEQFF.

The CDR3 loop reads CASSLTGHMNTEAFF. As DNA, the CDR3 is TGTGCCAGCAGCTTAACAGGGCATATGAACACTGAAGCTTTCTTT. The chain joins TRBV7-3 to TRBJ1-1; D gene ambiguous. The V end was cut by 0 bases, the J end by 0 bases, with 8 bases between. Germline V gene lookup returns CDR1 SGHTA and CDR2 FQGTGA. The CDR3 runs to 15 residues.

The J gene is TRBJ2-3, the V gene TRBV2; 9 bases match TRBD2. This CDR3 is 14 amino acids long. From germline, CDR1 is SNHLY and CDR2 FYNNEI. J was trimmed by 3 bases and V by 4 bases; bases with no gene match: 2. As DNA, the CDR3 is TGTGCCAGCAGTGTGACTAGCGGTACAGATACGCAGTATTTT. It specifies CASSVTSGTDTQYF.

This clone showed up just once. This chain links TRBV5-1 with TRBJ2-7; D possibly corresponds to TRBD1 (6 bases). Per the germline V gene, CDR1 is SGHRS and CDR2 is YFSETQ. CDR3 size: 15 residues. The V and J ends lost 0 bases and 3 bases respectively, with 13 bases between them. The CDR3, as DNA: TGCGCCAGCAGCTTGGCCCCGGACAGTATCTACGAGCAGTACTTC. Its translation is CASSLAPDSIYEQYF. The whole variable domain, filled in from reference TRBV5-1 and TRBJ2-7, reads KAGVTQTPRYLIKTRGQQVTLSCSPISGHRSVSWYQQTPGQGLQFLFEYFSETQRNKGNFPGRFSGRQFSNSRSEMNVSTLELGDSALYLCASSLAPDSIYEQYFGPGTRLTVT.

The chain combines TRBV7-2 with TRBJ2-3, with TRBD1 as a possible D gene (6 bases). The CDR3 length is 14 residues. The germline V gene has CDR1 SGHTA and CDR2 FQGNSA. V was shortened by 3 bases and J by 4 bases, with 11 bases between the two germline ends. The DNA for the CDR3 is TGTGCCAGCAGCTTGGACAGCCGGCCAGATACGCAGTATTTT. This translates into CASSLDSRPDTQYF.

The genes are TRBV9 and TRBJ1-5; D unresolved. The V end lost 6 bases, the J end lost 5 bases, and 18 bases lay between the germline ends. This CDR3 comprises 15 residues. Germline CDR1 reads SGDLS; CDR2 reads YYNGEE. The CDR3 protein is CASTPDGSGYQPQHF. The CDR3 region has the DNA TGTGCCAGCACCCCAGACGGCTCAGGTTATCAGCCCCAGCATTTT.

V is TRBV2 and J is TRBJ1-3; D gene uncertain. This CDR3 is 14 amino acids long. Trimming removed 1 base at V and 0 bases at J, with 4 bases between. Germline V lookup: CDR1 SNHLY, CDR2 FYNNEI. The chain's CDR3 is CASSEVHSGNTIYF. The CDR3 DNA is TGTGCCAGCAGTGAAGTACACTCTGGAAACACCATATATTTT.

The chain's CDR3 is CASTPRTSMALDTQYF. CDR3 sequence (DNA): TGTGCCAGCACCCCTAGGACTAGTATGGCCCTAGATACGCAGTATTTT. The chain couples TRBV3-1 (or the pseudogene TRBV3-2) to TRBJ2-3; 7 positions agree with TRBD2. V lost 7 bases and J lost 5; bases outside the gene matches: 15. CDR3 size: 16 residues. Germline loops: CDR1 LGHDT, CDR2 YNNKEL (reference sequence).

This clone was counted once. This rearrangement joins TRBV28 to TRBJ2-4, with D possibly called TRBD1 or TRBD2 (5 bases each). The V end was cut by 3 bases, the J end by 1 base, with 25 bases between. The CDR3 is made up of 20 amino acids. The V gene's germline CDR1 is MDHEN and CDR2 SYDVKM. This CDR3 is CASSLKERAGWNSAKNIQYF. CDR3 DNA: TGTGCCAGCAGTTTGAAGGAGAGGGCAGGGTGGAATTCGGCCAAAAACATTCAGTACTTC.

Concerning this clone: Compared with germline, one end of the junction differs, possibly owing to a read error. The genes are TRBV7-7 and TRBJ2-1; D gene ambiguous. Germline-derived CDR1 and CDR2 are SSHAT and FNYEAQ (reference sequence). The CDR3 runs 13 residues. The CDR3 DNA sequence: TGTGCTAGCAGCCTCTCGGTCCACGATGAGCAGTTCTTC. Residues: CASSLSVHDEQFF.

The chain couples TRBV3-1 (or the pseudogene TRBV3-2) to TRBJ1-2; TRBD1 matches at 7 bases. After removal of 5 bases from V and 5 bases from J, the junction contained 8 bases not matched to a gene. The CDR3 is 14 residues long. Germline CDR1 and CDR2: LGHDT and YNNKEL (reference sequence). CDR3 coding DNA: TGTGCCAGCAGCTACTCCGGGACAGATTATGGCTACACCTTC. It codes for CASSYSGTDYGYTF.

The chain combines TRBV25-1 with TRBJ1-2; TRBD1 aligns across 8 bases. The germline CDR1 and CDR2 sequences are MGHDK and SYGVNS. This CDR3 is 13 amino acids long. J lost 2 bases, V lost 4 bases, and 0 bases had no gene match. CDR3 amino acids: CASSGTGNYGYTF. Written as DNA, the CDR3 is TGTGCCAGCAGTGGGACAGGGAACTATGGCTACACCTTC.

The V gene is TRBV28, the J gene TRBJ1-1; weak D call: TRBD1 (5 bases). CDR1 MDHEN and CDR2 SYDVKM come from the germline V gene. The CDR3 has 15 residues. Trimming pared 5 bases from V and 0 bases from J, leaving 13 bases between. Here the CDR3 reads CASSPGGGMNTEAFF. CDR3 coding DNA: TGTGCCAGCAGTCCAGGCGGGGGAATGAACACTGAAGCTTTCTTT.

The chain has TRBV30 and TRBJ1-3; D remains unclear. The CDR3 contains 11 residues. The germline V gene has CDR1 GTSNPN and CDR2 SVGIG (reference sequence). V lost 3 bases and J lost 10, with 10 bases in between. The CDR3 DNA reads TGTGCCTGGAGGGCCCTTGGGACCATATATTTT. Its translation is CAWRALGTIYF.

Here the CDR3 reads CASSRGVTTAFF. CDR3 bases: TGTGCCAGCAGTCGGGGCGTCACGACAGCTTTCTTT. The gene calls are TRBV12-3 or TRBV12-4 and TRBJ1-1, with a tentative D call TRBD1 (5 bases). Trimming pared 5 bases from V and 10 bases from J, leaving 14 bases between. The CDR3 spans 12 residues.

The V gene is TRBV24-1, the J gene TRBJ2-3, with D perhaps matching TRBD1 or TRBD2 (5 bases each). V was clipped by 9 bases and J by 0 bases, with 12 bases between them. The germline gives CDR1 KGHDR, CDR2 SFDVKD. The CDR3 length is 14 residues. CDR3: CATGGRSSTDTQYF. In nucleotides, the CDR3 is TGTGCCACCGGGGGACGGAGTAGCACAGATACGCAGTATTTT.

By share, this clone ranks as large. V and J are TRBV3-1 (or the pseudogene TRBV3-2) and TRBJ1-5; D perhaps matches TRBD1 (5 bases). CDR1 and CDR2 from the germline V gene are LGHDT and YNNKEL (reference sequence). This CDR3 has 15 residues. V was cut by 2 bases and J by 1 base, with 9 bases left in between. This CDR3 reads CASSQQGTSNQPQHF. CDR3 DNA: TGTGCCAGCAGCCAACAGGGAACGAGCAATCAGCCCCAGCATTTT.

This sequence joins TRBV10-3 and TRBJ1-2; 8 bases fit TRBD1. Germline lookup yields CDR1 ENHRY and CDR2 SYGVKD. The V segment lost 9 bases and the J segment 4 bases; nucleotides outside the gene matches: 7. The CDR3 length is 13 residues. In DNA form, the CDR3 reads TGTGCCATAACCGGGACAGGTACCTATGGCTACACCTTC. Protein product: CAITGTGTYGYTF.

The rearrangement joins TRBV5-4 to TRBJ2-5; D is ambiguous. Germline loops: CDR1 SGHNT, CDR2 YYREEE (reference sequence). Trimming shortened V by 4 bases and J by 2 bases, and 6 bases separated the two germline ends. CDR3 length: 12 residues. CDR3 region: CASSELQETQYF. The CDR3 nucleotides read TGTGCCAGCAGCGAGCTGCAAGAGACCCAGTACTTC.

The V gene is TRBV6-2 or TRBV6-3, the J gene TRBJ1-1; no definite D call. V was pared by 5 bases and J by 1 base, with 2 bases between. Per germline, CDR1 MNHEY and CDR2 SVGEGT. This CDR3 is built from 11 residues. CDR3 bases: TGTGCCAGCAGTGAGAACACTGAAGCTTTCTTT. This gives the protein CASSENTEAFF.

The chain joins TRBV19 to TRBJ1-1; weak D call: TRBD1 (5 bases). V was pared by 3 bases and J by 5 bases, with 10 bases between. The CDR3 has 13 amino acids. The germline CDR1 and CDR2 sequences are LNHDA and SQIVND (reference sequence). Written as DNA, the CDR3 is TGTGCCAGTAGTATTTTTGGGGGAACTGAAGCTTTCTTT. Protein sequence: CASSIFGGTEAFF.

The V and J genes are TRBV18 and TRBJ1-2; D is unresolved. Germline V gives CDR1 KGHSH, CDR2 LQKENI. Trimming stripped 0 bases from V and 4 bases from J, with 6 bases between. CDR3 length: 13 amino acids. DNA for the CDR3: TGTGCCAGCTCACCACCTCGGGGCTATGGCTACACCTTC. Amino acids: CASSPPRGYGYTF.

This sequence joins TRBV28 and TRBJ1-2; possible D gene TRBD1, 6 bases. The V gene's germline CDR1 is MDHEN and CDR2 SYDVKM. Trimming took off 7 bases at V and 0 bases at J, with 18 bases between the two ends. The length of the CDR3 is 16 residues. The CDR3 nucleotides are TGTGCCAGCAACAAGGGGGGGGCCCTCCCTAACTATGGCTACACCTTC. Its translation: CASNKGGALPNYGYTF.

The chain links TRBV5-1 to TRBJ1-4; D is unresolved. Germline V gives CDR1 SGHRS, CDR2 YFSETQ. CDR3 length: 14 amino acids. The germline V and J ends were trimmed by 1 base and 4 bases, with 8 bases remaining between them. DNA of the CDR3: TGCGCCAGCAGCTTGAATAGTTATAATGAAAAACTGTTTTTT. This encodes CASSLNSYNEKLFF. Variable domain in full (rest from reference TRBV5-1 and TRBJ1-4): KAGVTQTPRYLIKTRGQQVTLSCSPISGHRSVSWYQQTPGQGLQFLFEYFSETQRNKGNFPGRFSGRQFSNSRSEMNVSTLELGDSALYLCASSLNSYNEKLFFGSGTQLSVL.